Listed below are T cell receptor beta chains from one sample, sequenced in a study of CD8+ T cells in alopecia areata. Sequenced by immunoSEQ multiplex PCR; TCRdb stores in-frame clones only, minus some. The repertoire includes roughly 120,000 clones, about two fifths of them detected once, and roughly 3.3% sits in the top ten. Material for sequencing was CD4+ T cells sorted from blood. The source is a human donor with alopecia areata. Each CDR3 is given with its conserved first and last residue. D genes are given only for firm matches. A row's size may be missing; if present it is once, few, many or a size class.

j_call | clone_size | v_call | d_call | cdr3_aa | cdr3_nt
TRBJ2-3 | few | TRBV5-4 | - | CASSPDNFGTQYF | TGTGCCAGCAGCCCAGATAACTTTGGGACGCAGTATTTT
TRBJ2-3 | once | TRBV7-2 | - | CASSRGGSSDTQYF | TGTGCCAGCAGCCGTGGCGGTTCCTCCGATACGCAGTATTTT
TRBJ1-5 | few | TRBV30 | - | CAWSSAGGNQPQHF | TGTGCCTGGAGTTCGGCGGGTGGCAATCAGCCCCAGCATTTT
TRBJ2-2 | - | TRBV30 | - | CAWGHGGANTGELFF | TGTGCCTGGGGGCACGGAGGAGCGAACACCGGGGAGCTGTTTTTT
TRBJ2-5 | - | TRBV7-3 | - | CASSLYGRRSETQYF | TGTGCCAGCAGCTTATACGGACGGCGGTCGGAGACCCAGTACTTC
TRBJ1-2 | - | TRBV6-6 | - | CASSYSLGYGYTF | TGTGCCAGCAGTTACTCATTAGGTTATGGCTACACCTTC
TRBJ1-2 | - | TRBV19 | - | CASSSPVRVSDGYTF | TGTGCCAGTAGTTCCCCCGTCAGGGTATCTGATGGCTACACCTTC
TRBJ2-1 | - | TRBV5-1 | TRBD2 | CASSPTAGGVNEQFF | TGCGCCAGCAGCCCCACAGCGGGAGGGGTCAATGAGCAGTTCTTC
TRBJ2-5 | - | TRBV28 | - | CASSLAGSKTQYF | TGTGCCAGCAGTTTAGCAGGGAGCAAGACCCAGTACTTC
TRBJ2-1 | few | TRBV14 | - | CASSQRVLATEQFF | TGTGCCAGCAGCCAACGTGTCTTGGCAACGGAGCAGTTCTTC
TRBJ1-2 | - | TRBV6-5 | - | CASSYEGNYGYTF | TGTGCCAGCAGTTACGAGGGAAACTATGGCTACACCTTC
TRBJ2-5 | - | TRBV5-1 | - | CASSEVGETQYF | TGCGCCAGCAGCGAAGTTGGGGAGACCCAGTACTTC
TRBJ2-7 | few | TRBV7-3 | TRBD2 | CASSPTSVSYEQYF | TGTGCCAGCAGCCCCACTAGCGTCTCCTACGAGCAGTACTTC
TRBJ2-5 | once | TRBV5-6 | - | CASGRRETQYF | TGTGCCAGCGGGAGGAGGGAGACCCAGTACTTC
TRBJ2-3 | - | TRBV5-1 | TRBD2 | CASSGGLAGRTDTQYF | TGCGCCAGCAGCGGCGGACTAGCGGGACGCACAGATACGCAGTATTTT
TRBJ2-5 | - | TRBV29-1 | TRBD2 | CSALRLAGETQYF | TGCAGCGCCTTAAGACTAGCGGGAGAGACCCAGTACTTC
TRBJ1-1 | - | TRBV30 | - | CAWSARYTEAFF | TGTGCCTGGAGTGCTCGGTACACTGAAGCTTTCTTT
TRBJ1-5 | - | TRBV30 | - | CAWSKEHGQPQHF | TGTGCCTGGAGTAAGGAACATGGGCAGCCCCAGCATTTT
TRBJ2-3 | - | TRBV5-6 | TRBD2 | CASSFLAGAGDTQYF | TGTGCCAGCAGCTTCCTAGCGGGAGCGGGAGATACGCAGTATTTT
TRBJ1-2 | few | TRBV2 | TRBD1 | CASSVRGQDYGYTF | TGTGCCAGCAGCGTAAGGGGACAGGACTATGGCTACACCTTC
TRBJ1-4 | few | TRBV29-1 | - | CSVAPGLGGEKLFF | TGCAGCGTTGCTCCGGGACTCGGAGGTGAAAAACTGTTTTTT
TRBJ2-7 | - | TRBV29-1 | TRBD1 | CSVLGRGQSYEQYF | TGCAGCGTTTTAGGCAGGGGGCAATCCTACGAGCAGTACTTC
TRBJ2-7 | few | TRBV7-9 | - | CASSSGEQYF | TGTGCCAGCAGCTCGGGGGAGCAGTACTTC
TRBJ2-6 | few | TRBV14 | - | CASSQVWGDSGANVLTF | TGTGCCAGCAGCCAAGTCTGGGGTGACTCTGGGGCCAACGTCCTGACTTTC
TRBJ1-1 | - | TRBV2 | - | CASSEDSLNTEAFF | TGTGCCAGCAGTGAAGACAGTTTGAACACTGAAGCTTTCTTT
TRBJ2-7 | - | TRBV28 | TRBD2 | CASSLGLAGEGPEQYF | TGTGCCAGCAGTCTGGGACTAGCGGGAGAAGGACCCGAGCAGTACTTC
TRBJ1-2 | - | TRBV28 | TRBD1 | CASSLPGQGYYGYTF | TGTGCCAGCAGTTTACCGGGACAGGGGTACTATGGCTACACCTTC
TRBJ2-1 | - | TRBV30 | - | CAWSLRNEQFF | TGTGCCTGGAGTCTCAGGAATGAGCAGTTCTTC
TRBJ2-7 | - | TRBV7-8 | - | CASSLRLADLEYF | TGTGCCAGCAGCTTAAGGTTGGCAGATTTGGAGTACTTC
TRBJ2-1 | - | TRBV13 | TRBD2 | CASAPRRGGLVDEQFF | TGTGCCAGCGCTCCGCGGCGGGGGGGCCTTGTGGATGAGCAGTTCTTC
TRBJ2-7 | - | TRBV7-3 | - | CASSLYDGPYEQYF | TGTGCCAGCAGCTTATACGACGGACCCTACGAGCAGTACTTC
TRBJ2-7 | - | TRBV7-9 | TRBD1 | CASSTAGQGNREQYF | TGTGCCAGCAGCACGGCCGGACAGGGGAACCGAGAGCAGTACTTC
TRBJ2-3 | - | TRBV7-9 | - | CASSFSLGGTDTQYF | TGTGCCAGCAGTTTCAGTCTAGGGGGCACAGATACGCAGTATTTT
TRBJ2-7 | few | TRBV29-1 | TRBD1 | CSVDLRQGAEQYF | TGCAGCGTTGACTTGAGGCAGGGGGCCGAGCAGTACTTC
TRBJ2-7 | - | TRBV7-2 | - | CASSLSSRTEPSEQYF | TGTGCCAGCAGCTTATCTTCCCGGACCGAACCCAGCGAGCAGTACTTC
TRBJ2-1 | - | TRBV29-1 | - | CSVVRVPLNNEQFF | TGCAGCGTTGTTCGGGTCCCCTTAAACAATGAGCAGTTCTTC
TRBJ2-1 | - | TRBV7-2 | TRBD2 | CASSSGTSGGKEQFF | TGTGCCAGCAGCTCCGGGACTAGCGGGGGAAAGGAGCAGTTCTTC
TRBJ1-2 | - | TRBV7-3 | TRBD1 | CASSSRQGYGYTF | TGTGCCAGCAGCTCCCGACAGGGCTATGGCTACACCTTC
TRBJ1-2 | few | TRBV6-1 | - | CASSGIGNRVEGGYTF | TGTGCCAGCAGTGGAATTGGGAACAGGGTTGAGGGCGGCTACACCTTC
TRBJ2-3 | - | TRBV29-1 | - | CSVDRGTDTQYF | TGCAGCGTTGATCGGGGGACGGATACGCAGTATTTT
TRBJ1-1 | few | TRBV2 | - | CASSQGNTEAFF | TGTGCCAGCAGCCAGGGAAACACTGAAGCTTTCTTT
TRBJ2-7 | - | TRBV29-1 | - | CSVGKGRGAYEQYF | TGCAGCGTTGGAAAGGGCAGGGGGGCCTACGAGCAGTACTTC
TRBJ1-5 | medium-sized | TRBV7-9 | - | CASSLGGYSNQPQHF | TGTGCCAGCAGCTTAGGGGGTTATAGCAATCAGCCCCAGCATTTT
TRBJ2-7 | - | TRBV7-8 | - | CASSYRASYEQYF | TGTGCCAGCAGCTACCGGGCCTCCTACGAGCAGTACTTC
TRBJ1-1 | few | TRBV29-1 | - | CSTRDPPNTEAFF | TGCAGCACCCGGGACCCCCCCAACACTGAAGCTTTCTTT
TRBJ2-5 | - | TRBV29-1 | - | CSVEDLQGRQETQYF | TGCAGCGTTGAAGATCTACAGGGCCGCCAAGAGACCCAGTACTTC
TRBJ2-2 | few | TRBV5-1 | - | CASSSRETGELFF | TGCGCCAGCAGCAGCAGGGAGACCGGGGAGCTGTTTTTT
TRBJ2-1 | - | TRBV29-1 | TRBD2 | CSVDRGRGGSYNEQFF | TGCAGCGTTGACCGTGGGCGGGGGGGCTCCTACAATGAGCAGTTCTTC
TRBJ1-1 | - | TRBV7-9 | - | CASSFILGSTEAFF | TGTGCCAGCAGCTTTATCCTGGGGAGCACTGAAGCTTTCTTT
TRBJ2-3 | once | TRBV2 | - | CASRIDSTSTDTQYF | TGTGCCAGCAGAATCGACAGTACTAGCACAGATACGCAGTATTTT
TRBJ2-3 | - | TRBV29-1 | TRBD1 | CSVRGQGVQDTQYF | TGCAGCGTCCGAGGGCAGGGGGTCCAAGATACGCAGTATTTT
TRBJ1-2 | few | TRBV29-1 | - | CSVEGSDGYTF | TGCAGCGTTGAAGGCAGCGATGGCTACACCTTC
TRBJ2-7 | - | TRBV30 | - | CAWSVPGLPGAYEQYF | TGTGCCTGGAGTGTTCCCGGACTCCCAGGGGCCTACGAGCAGTACTTC
TRBJ2-7 | few | TRBV14 | - | CASSRLGAYEQYF | TGTGCCAGCAGCCGCCTCGGGGCCTACGAGCAGTACTTC
TRBJ2-3 | - | TRBV28 | - | CASSAGDTQYF | TGTGCCAGCAGTGCCGGAGATACGCAGTATTTT
TRBJ2-1 | - | TRBV5-1 | - | CASNPVPGISYNEQFF | TGCGCCAGCAATCCAGTCCCGGGAATATCCTACAATGAGCAGTTCTTC
TRBJ2-1 | few | TRBV18 | - | CASSPPNQDNEQFF | TGTGCCAGCTCACCACCGAATCAGGACAATGAGCAGTTCTTC